This entry lists 10 T cell receptor beta chains sequenced from one sample in a study of neoadjuvant anti-PD-1 for oral cavity cancer. Stated time point: after neoadjuvant nivolumab, at surgical resection. Sequenced by immunoSEQ multiplex PCR; TCRdb stores in-frame clones only, minus some. This table holds 72,000 or so clones, 85% to 90% found once. Sequenced here: PBMCs, sampled after nivolumab (anti-PD-1) treatment. The receptor set was obtained from a person aged 35-79 years with oral cavity squamous cell carcinoma.

This chain links TRBV6-4 with TRBJ2-3; no clear D. V dropped 0 bases and J dropped 3 bases, with 4 bases sitting between them. The CDR3 sequence is 13 residues long. Germline CDR1 reads MRHNA; CDR2 reads SNTAGT. In DNA, the CDR3 is TGTGCCAGCAGTGACTCTGAAACAGATACGCAGTATTTT. Translating it yields CASSDSETDTQYF.

The J gene is TRBJ2-5, the V gene TRBV15; 9 bases fit TRBD1. The CDR3 has 16 residues. Germline-derived CDR1 and CDR2 are LNHNV and YYDKDF (reference sequence). V shed 2 bases and J 5 bases; nucleotides not matched to a gene: 9. The CDR3 DNA reads TGTGCCACCAGCAGAAAGTACGGGACAGGGTTGGAGACCCAGTACTTC. Residues: CATSRKYGTGLETQYF.

This chain joins TRBV10-3 and TRBJ2-7, with a tentative D call TRBD2 (6 bases). The CDR3 totals 14 residues. The germline CDR1 and CDR2 sequences are ENHRY and SYGVKD. Trimming shortened V by 6 bases and J by 4 bases, and 16 bases separated the two germline ends. DNA for the CDR3: TGTGCCATCAGGATTAGCGGATCACTTTACGAGCAGTACTTC. Its translation is CAIRISGSLYEQYF.

The V call is TRBV6-6, the J call TRBJ1-5, with D hard to call. Germline-derived CDR1 and CDR2 are MNHNY and SVGAGI (reference sequence). This CDR3 has 16 amino acids. Trimming took off 5 bases at V and 0 bases at J, with 14 bases between the two ends. CDR3 DNA: TGTGCCAGCAGTCTACTAGGAGCCCATAGCAATCAGCCCCAGCATTTT. It yields the protein CASSLLGAHSNQPQHF.

This clone was picked up one time. The chain is built from TRBV9 and TRBJ2-2, with 7 bases fitting TRBD2. The CDR3 contains 17 residues. The germline V gene has CDR1 SGDLS and CDR2 YYNGEE. J lost 0 bases, V lost 4 bases, and 9 bases had no gene match. The CDR3 spells CASSTHRDYPNTGELFF. Here the CDR3 DNA reads TGTGCCAGCAGCACCCACCGGGACTACCCGAACACCGGGGAGCTGTTTTTT.

CDR3 in amino acids: CASREQGLAVYEQYF. The CDR3 coding sequence is TGTGCCAGCAGGGAACAAGGACTAGCGGTATACGAGCAGTACTTC. The chain has TRBV2 and TRBJ2-7; 10 bases agree with TRBD2. V was pared by 6 bases and J by 4 bases, with 9 bases of the junction left unmatched. Germline loops: CDR1 SNHLY, CDR2 FYNNEI. The CDR3 has 15 residues.

The V and J genes are TRBV2 and TRBJ1-2; D call uncertain. V was clipped by 3 bases and J by 3 bases, with 2 bases between them. Germline V lookup: CDR1 SNHLY, CDR2 FYNNEI. The CDR3 length is 11 residues. DNA of the CDR3: TGTGCCAGCAGTGACCACTATGGCTACACCTTC. Its protein product is CASSDHYGYTF. Variable domain in full (rest from reference TRBV2 and TRBJ1-2): EPEVTQTPSHQVTQMGQEVILRCVPISNHLYFYWYRQILGQKVEFLVSFYNNEISEKSEIFDDQFSVERPDGSNFTLKIRSTKLEDSAMYFCASSDHYGYTFGSGTRLTVV.

V is TRBV5-6 and J is TRBJ1-4; TRBD1 matches 7 bases. V lost 3 bases to trimming and J lost 3 bases; unmatched junction nucleotides: 17. The germline CDR1 and CDR2 sequences are SGHDT and YYEEEE. The CDR3 extends over 19 amino acids. CDR3 DNA: TGTGCCAGCAGCTGGACTGATCGATACAGGGGCCGGGCTAATGAAAAACTGTTTTTT. The encoded protein is CASSWTDRYRGRANEKLFF.

V is TRBV5-1 and J is TRBJ2-1; the D gene is possibly TRBD1 (6 bases). CDR3 length: 16 residues. Germline assignment: CDR1 SGHRS and CDR2 YFSETQ. Trimming shortened V by 2 bases and J by 8 bases, and 20 bases separated the two germline ends. CDR3 protein: CASSLQGNQAPYEQFF. In DNA form, the CDR3 reads TGCGCCAGCAGCTTACAGGGAAATCAAGCCCCGTATGAGCAGTTCTTC.

V is TRBV4-2 and J is TRBJ2-2; 10 nucleotides match TRBD2. V lost 0 bases to trimming and J lost 5 bases; unmatched junction nucleotides: 6. Germline loops: CDR1 LGHNA, CDR2 YNFKEQ. This CDR3 has 17 amino acids. CDR3 sequence (DNA): TGTGCCAGCAGCCAAGATGGTCTAGCGGGAGTTACCGGGGAGCTGTTTTTT. Protein: CASSQDGLAGVTGELFF.